The rows below give T cell receptor beta chains drawn from one sample of a study of blood T cell repertoires in COVID-19. Only in-frame clones appear in the TCRdb table, and some are missing; sequencing was by immunoSEQ multiplex PCR. The sample has about 59,000 clones, more than 85% seen once. The specimen sequenced was peripheral blood. These receptor sequences come from a man at least 80 years old in a cohort sampled during active COVID-19. Each CDR3 is given with its conserved first and last residue. Fields, in order: CDR3 protein, J gene, V gene.

CASSWTVDYEQYF	TRBJ2-7	TRBV28
CASSQVGTGTYGYTF	TRBJ1-2	TRBV4-3
CASSPGTNYGYTF	TRBJ1-2	TRBV5-1
CSVEGQGSSSGNTIYF	TRBJ1-3	TRBV29-1
CASSGTGVGRNTEAFF	TRBJ1-1	TRBV25-1
CASSSLQAAYGYTF	TRBJ1-2	TRBV5-6
CASGTTGASGYTF	TRBJ1-2	TRBV2
CASSQDRGSGGTDTQYF	TRBJ2-3	TRBV14
CASSLAAGNTGELFF	TRBJ2-2	TRBV5-1
CASKVSGGNQPQHF	TRBJ1-5	TRBV6-5
CASSFIGADTQYF	TRBJ2-3	TRBV7-2
CASSMGQTKSTDTQYF	TRBJ2-3	TRBV6-2/TRBV6-3
CASSISDRGWAQETQYF	TRBJ2-5	TRBV19
CASSLVGGGANVLTF	TRBJ2-6	TRBV5-4
CASSPTGGNTIYF	TRBJ1-3	TRBV19
CASSSRDRANTEAFF	TRBJ1-1	TRBV11-1
CAISAGGRDTEAFF	TRBJ1-1	TRBV10-3
CASSVTTSGGGTGELFF	TRBJ2-2	TRBV9
CASSLTSDSYEQYF	TRBJ2-7	TRBV11-2
CASSYSSYEQYF	TRBJ2-7	TRBV7-2
CASSGPPNTDTQYF	TRBJ2-3	TRBV5-6
CASSLTTGTGGNTIYF	TRBJ1-3	TRBV5-4
CAILGDNSYNEQFF	TRBJ2-1	TRBV10-3
CASSRLAGEQYF	TRBJ2-7	TRBV10-1
CASSKFGGQGYEQYF	TRBJ2-7	TRBV27
CASSTTGRTDTQYF	TRBJ2-3	TRBV19
CASSLASGTGLEKLFF	TRBJ1-4	TRBV5-1
CASSDSRGQVRDQPQHF	TRBJ1-5	TRBV6-4
CASIGASGFSQYF	TRBJ2-3	TRBV27
CASRAQGARYGYTF	TRBJ1-2	TRBV27
CASSLQGYEQYF	TRBJ2-7	TRBV5-1
CASSPSRVQETQYF	TRBJ2-5	TRBV9
CASSAGSGGNQPQHF	TRBJ1-5	TRBV3-1/TRBV3-2
CASSNARGYEQYF	TRBJ2-7	TRBV19
CASSVGTGFYDEQFF	TRBJ2-1	TRBV9
CASSGTRREDSPLHF	TRBJ1-6	TRBV19
CASSARDGLAGDYGAKNIQYF	TRBJ2-4	TRBV9
CASSSTGRETQYF	TRBJ2-5	TRBV5-5
CASSETGWNTEAFF	TRBJ1-1	TRBV25-1
CASSYDSVTGELFF	TRBJ2-2	TRBV7-3
CASSLVAGGSYGYTF	TRBJ1-2	TRBV5-5
CASSLRGTGVNEQFF	TRBJ2-1	TRBV9
CASSPSTGWYEQYF	TRBJ2-7	TRBV11-2
CASSSSGGSTDTQYF	TRBJ2-3	TRBV5-4
CASSPFTTSNQPQHF	TRBJ1-5	TRBV18
CASKDRGRDGYTF	TRBJ1-2	TRBV19
CASSGQGSYSGANVLTF	TRBJ2-6	TRBV19
CAWSHRATGGEHGYTF	TRBJ1-2	TRBV30
CASSQAGSKNIQYF	TRBJ2-4	TRBV14
CASSEYYVTSSGNTIYF	TRBJ1-3	TRBV25-1
CASFGQGLGYTF	TRBJ1-2	TRBV25-1
CASRAGGSSYNEQFF	TRBJ2-1	TRBV27
CAWSGQGNTGELFF	TRBJ2-2	TRBV30
CASSIGEGTQYF	TRBJ2-5	TRBV19
CSVEGHGYGELFF	TRBJ2-2	TRBV29-1